The clone carrying this T cell receptor beta chain was recorded a few times. Its antigen is unknown. TCRdb analysed the 5' RACE reads with MiXCR anew, one entry per CDR3 protein. The sample holds some 450,000 distinct CDR3 sequences, 17% seen once. The data belong to a study of CD8 T cells in ankylosing spondylitis. The CDR3 spans 13 residues. Germline-derived CDR1 and CDR2 are SGHTA and FQGNSA. Trimming removed 3 bases from V and 8 bases from J, with 10 bases in between. Findings and limits, study-wide: What appeared characteristic of ankylosing spondylitis blood was a TCR beta motif of several highly homologous variants. In peripheral blood, disease-linked CD8+ clones occurred at relatively low frequencies.

The J gene is TRBJ2-2, the V gene TRBV7-2, with D perhaps matching TRBD2 (6 bases). The sequence came from a male donor with ankylosing spondylitis. Sequenced material: blood, either unsorted or a sorted T cell fraction (not recorded which). This CDR3 reads CASSFSGRGELFF. In DNA form, the CDR3 reads TGTGCCAGCAGCTTTAGCGGACGAGGGGAGCTGTTTTTT.